This TCR beta chain stems from a study of T cells after yellow fever vaccination. Germline V gene lookup returns CDR1 SEHNR and CDR2 FQNEAQ (reference sequence). Germline trimming cut 1 base from V and 15 bases from J; bases unmatched to any gene: 8. The CDR3 runs 13 residues. This clonotype was seen repeatedly, ten times or more. In TCRdb, the 5' RACE reads were re-called with MiXCR into one record per CDR3 protein. The sample lists 240,000 or so distinct CDR3 sequences; 6% to 7.5% were seen once. V and J are TRBV7-9 and TRBJ2-1; 8 bases fit TRBD1. The TCR comes from a man aged 25-40 years who received the YFV17D yellow fever vaccine. Sequencing was performed on CD4+ T cells sorted from PBMCs, taken 15 days after the yellow fever booster vaccination. The CDR3, as DNA: TGTGCCAGCAGCTTAGTAAGACAGGGGAATCTGTTCTTC. This sequence encodes CASSLVRQGNLFF.